This T cell receptor (beta chain) was obtained from a study of OX40 agonist ivuxolimab in advanced cancers. About the study: It was permissible to have had prior anti-PD-1, anti-PD-L1 or anti-CTLA-4 therapy, and about 40% had some. Partial responses were seen in three patients, one with hepatocellular carcinoma and two with cutaneous melanoma.

General study results and limits: Among the lowest peripheral clonal expansion occurred in 0.1-3.0 mg/kg partial responders.

The germline V gene encodes CDR1 MNHNS and CDR2 SASEGT. The V and J ends lost 6 bases and 3 bases, in that order; junction bases with no gene match: 10. The CDR3 consists of 15 residues. Profiled with immunoSEQ multiplex PCR; TCRdb holds only in-frame clones, not every one. The profile shows over 45,000 clones, around nine tenths of them singletons. Sampled blood was obtained at baseline, cycle 4 day 1, and cycle 7 day 1. A word on this clone: What it binds is not known.

The chain employs TRBV6-1 and TRBJ2-7; 8 nucleotides match TRBD2. The clonotype comes from an adult with an advanced solid tumor such as melanoma, head and neck, liver or kidney cancer. The sequencing used CD4+ or CD8+ T cells sorted from blood, collected in a trial of the OX40 agonist ivuxolimab. CDR3 nucleotides: TGTGCCAGCAGCCCCGGGGGGGTCGAGTTCTACGAGCAGTACTTC. Translation: CASSPGGVEFYEQYF.